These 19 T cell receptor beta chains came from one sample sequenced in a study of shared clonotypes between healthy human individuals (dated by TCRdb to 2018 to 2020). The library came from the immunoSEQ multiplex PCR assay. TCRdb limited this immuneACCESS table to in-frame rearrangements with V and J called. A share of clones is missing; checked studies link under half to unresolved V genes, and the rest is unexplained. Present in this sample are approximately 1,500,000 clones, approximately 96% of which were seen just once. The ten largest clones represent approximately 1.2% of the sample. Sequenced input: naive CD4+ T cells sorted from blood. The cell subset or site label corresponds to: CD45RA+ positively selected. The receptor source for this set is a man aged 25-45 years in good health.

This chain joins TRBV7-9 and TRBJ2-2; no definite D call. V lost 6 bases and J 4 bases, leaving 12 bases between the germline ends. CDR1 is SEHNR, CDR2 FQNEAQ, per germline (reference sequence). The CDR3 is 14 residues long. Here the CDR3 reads CASRKSTVTGELFF. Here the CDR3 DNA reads TGTGCCAGCAGAAAGTCCACGGTCACCGGGGAGCTGTTTTTT.

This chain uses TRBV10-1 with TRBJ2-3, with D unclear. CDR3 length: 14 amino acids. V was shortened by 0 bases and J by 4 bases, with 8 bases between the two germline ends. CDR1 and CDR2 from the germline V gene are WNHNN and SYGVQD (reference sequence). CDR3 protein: CASSESGLADTQYF. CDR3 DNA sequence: TGCGCCAGCAGTGAGTCCGGGCTTGCAGATACGCAGTATTTT.

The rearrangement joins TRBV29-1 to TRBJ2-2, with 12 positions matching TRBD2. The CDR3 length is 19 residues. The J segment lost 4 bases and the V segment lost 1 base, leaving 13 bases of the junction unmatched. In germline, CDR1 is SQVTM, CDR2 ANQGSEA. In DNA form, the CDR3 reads TGCAGCGTTGAAGTCTCAAGACTAGCGGGAGTGGTGAGCACCGGGGAGCTGTTTTTT. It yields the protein CSVEVSRLAGVVSTGELFF.

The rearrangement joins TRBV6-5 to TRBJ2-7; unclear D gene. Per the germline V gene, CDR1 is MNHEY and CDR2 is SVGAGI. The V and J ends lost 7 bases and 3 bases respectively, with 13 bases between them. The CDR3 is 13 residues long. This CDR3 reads CASNALGYYEQYF. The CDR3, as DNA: TGTGCCAGCAATGCTCTAGGGTACTACGAGCAGTACTTC.

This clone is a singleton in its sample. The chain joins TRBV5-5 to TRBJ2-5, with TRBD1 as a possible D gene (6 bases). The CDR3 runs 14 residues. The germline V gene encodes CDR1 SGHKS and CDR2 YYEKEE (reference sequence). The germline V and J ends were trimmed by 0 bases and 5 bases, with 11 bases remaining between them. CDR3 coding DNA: TGTGCCAGCAGCTTGGGGCAGGGGTCGGAGACCCAGTACTTC. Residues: CASSLGQGSETQYF.

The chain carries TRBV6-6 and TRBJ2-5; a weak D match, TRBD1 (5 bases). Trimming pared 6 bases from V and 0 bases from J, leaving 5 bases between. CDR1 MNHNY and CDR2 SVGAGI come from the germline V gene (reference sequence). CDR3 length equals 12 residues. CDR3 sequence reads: CASRDNQETQYF. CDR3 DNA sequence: TGTGCCAGCAGGGACAACCAAGAGACCCAGTACTTC.

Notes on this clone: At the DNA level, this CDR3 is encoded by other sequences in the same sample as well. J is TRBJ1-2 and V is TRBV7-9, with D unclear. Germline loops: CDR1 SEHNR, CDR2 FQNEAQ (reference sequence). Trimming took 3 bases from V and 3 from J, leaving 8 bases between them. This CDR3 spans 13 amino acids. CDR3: CASSFSGDYGYTF. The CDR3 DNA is TGTGCCAGCAGCTTCTCAGGAGACTATGGCTACACCTTC.

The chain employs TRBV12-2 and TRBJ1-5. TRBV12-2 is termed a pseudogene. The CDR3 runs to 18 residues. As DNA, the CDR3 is TGTGCAAGTCGCTTAGTTAAAAAGAGTCTTTATAGCAATCAGCCCCAGCATTTT. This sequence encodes CASRLVKKSLYSNQPQHF.

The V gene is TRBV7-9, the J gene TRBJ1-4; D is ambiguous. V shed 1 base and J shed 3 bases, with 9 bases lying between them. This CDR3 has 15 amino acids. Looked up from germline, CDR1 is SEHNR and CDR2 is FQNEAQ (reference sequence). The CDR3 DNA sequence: TGTGCCAGCAGCTTAGTTGATTCCGCTAATGAAAAACTGTTTTTT. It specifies CASSLVDSANEKLFF.

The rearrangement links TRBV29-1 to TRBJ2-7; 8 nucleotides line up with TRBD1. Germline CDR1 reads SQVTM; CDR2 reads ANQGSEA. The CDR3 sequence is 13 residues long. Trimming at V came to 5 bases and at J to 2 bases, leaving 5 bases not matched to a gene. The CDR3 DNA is TGCAGCGTTACAGGGGGAATTCCCTACGAGCAGTACTTC. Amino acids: CSVTGGIPYEQYF.

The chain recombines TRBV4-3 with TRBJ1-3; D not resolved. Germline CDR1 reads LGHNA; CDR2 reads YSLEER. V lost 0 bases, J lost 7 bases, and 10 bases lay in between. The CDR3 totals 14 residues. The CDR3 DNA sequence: TGCGCCAGCAGCCAAGATGTGGGTGAGAACACCATATATTTT. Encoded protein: CASSQDVGENTIYF.

In DNA form, the CDR3 reads TGCAGCGGAAGCAGGATCCAAGAGACCCAGTACTTC. This translates into CSGSRIQETQYF. The chain is built from TRBV29-1 and TRBJ2-5, with D uncertain. The CDR3 length is 12 residues. Trimming took 7 bases from V and 1 from J, leaving 10 bases between them. Germline CDR1 is SQVTM and CDR2 is ANQGSEA.

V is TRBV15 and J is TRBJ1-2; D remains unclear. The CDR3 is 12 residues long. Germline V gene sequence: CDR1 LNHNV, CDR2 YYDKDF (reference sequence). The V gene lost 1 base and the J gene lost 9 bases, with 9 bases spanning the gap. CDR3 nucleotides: TGTGCCACCAGCAGAGCCAAGGTGAGCTACACCTTC. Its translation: CATSRAKVSYTF.

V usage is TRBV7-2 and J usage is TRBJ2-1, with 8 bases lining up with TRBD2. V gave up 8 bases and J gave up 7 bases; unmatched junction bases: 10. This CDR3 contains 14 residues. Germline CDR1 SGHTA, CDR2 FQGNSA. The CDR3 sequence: CASPPGLEPNEQFF. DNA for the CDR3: TGTGCCAGCCCCCCGGGACTAGAACCTAATGAGCAGTTCTTC.

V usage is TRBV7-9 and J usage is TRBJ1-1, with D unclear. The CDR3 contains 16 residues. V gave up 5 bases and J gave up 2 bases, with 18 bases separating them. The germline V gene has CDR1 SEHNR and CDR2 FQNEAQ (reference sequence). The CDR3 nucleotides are TGTGCCAGCAGCCACCGCCCTTTCGGACTAAACACTGAAGCTTTCTTT. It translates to CASSHRPFGLNTEAFF.

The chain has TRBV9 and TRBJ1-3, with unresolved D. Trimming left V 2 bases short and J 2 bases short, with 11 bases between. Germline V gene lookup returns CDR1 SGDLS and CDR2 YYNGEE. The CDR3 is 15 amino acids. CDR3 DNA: TGTGCCAGCAGCGTCAGTGGGCTCCCTGGAAACACCATATATTTT. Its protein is CASSVSGLPGNTIYF. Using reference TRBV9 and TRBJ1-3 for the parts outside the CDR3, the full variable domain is DSGVTQTPKHLITATGQRVTLRCSPRSGDLSVYWYQQSLDQGLQFLIQYYNGEERAKGNILERFSAQQFPDLHSELNLSSLELGDSALYFCASSVSGLPGNTIYFGEGSWLTVV.

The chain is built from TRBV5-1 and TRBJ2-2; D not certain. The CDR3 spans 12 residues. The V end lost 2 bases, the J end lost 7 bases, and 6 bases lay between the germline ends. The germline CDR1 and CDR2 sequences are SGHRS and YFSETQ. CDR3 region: CASSFTDGELFF. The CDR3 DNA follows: TGCGCCAGCAGCTTTACAGACGGGGAGCTGTTTTTT.

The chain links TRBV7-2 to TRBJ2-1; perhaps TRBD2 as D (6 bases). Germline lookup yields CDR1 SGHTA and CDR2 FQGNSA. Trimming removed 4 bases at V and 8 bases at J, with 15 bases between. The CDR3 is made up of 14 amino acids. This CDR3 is CASSSRDLIYEQFF. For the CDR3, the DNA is TGTGCCAGCAGCTCCCGGGACTTAATCTATGAGCAGTTCTTC.

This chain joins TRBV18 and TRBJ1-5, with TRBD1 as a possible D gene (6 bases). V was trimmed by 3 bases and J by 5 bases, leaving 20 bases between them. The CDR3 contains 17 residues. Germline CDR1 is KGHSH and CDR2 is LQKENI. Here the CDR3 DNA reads TGTGCCAGCTCACCGGGACACCAAAAAGGGAGATATCAGCCCCAGCATTTT. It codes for CASSPGHQKGRYQPQHF.